Sequencing of this T cell receptor beta chain was carried out in a study of a mutant IDH1 vaccine in newly diagnosed glioma (dated by TCRdb to the early 2020s). Broadly, across the study: In the chemotherapy-containing groups, vaccination started alongside temozolomide cycles, whereas in patients who had radiotherapy alone it started 4-6 weeks after radiotherapy. Six visits were used for peripheral blood collection: V03 (baseline), V05, V07, V10, V12 and V13. Before enrollment, patients had received standard therapy of radiotherapy alone, temozolomide alone, or radiochemotherapy with temozolomide; most received the combination. Visit V12 was the week-35 safety follow-up and visit V13 was the week-47 end of study. Longitudinal TCRB deep sequencing was done for about two dozen treated patients, wherever samples were available for exploratory analyses. Of the 32 patients who were treated, about 62% were male and around 40% were female, and the mean age was about 37 years.

What the study reported, not specific to this receptor: Vaccine-induced immune responses across multiple MHC alleles were detected in 90% to 95% of patients. Selection of PBMC samples for TCRB deep sequencing was based on availability. The authors noted that analyses of patient blood samples could not be reproduced because of sample limitations. No apparent relationship was observed between pseudoprogression and alterations in the top peripheral T cell clonotypes detected by TCRB sequencing.

The library was generated by the immunoSEQ multiplex PCR assay. Rearranged TCR beta chain sequences were amplified with the hsTCRB Kit following the manufacturer's protocol. An Illumina MiSeq was used to sequence the TCRB libraries. As for the authors' bioinformatics: The proprietary platform of the kit vendor was used for demultiplexing, trimming and gene mapping. What TCRdb holds here is the immuneACCESS table cut down to in-frame rearrangements. Part of the clones is not present; checked against another copy, under half of the missing clones reflect an unresolved V gene, and the others are unexplained. That table supplies the V and J calls and clone size; D and trimming were determined from the DNA. This sample holds 35,000 to 50,000 clones; around 83% were observed only once. The ten biggest clones cover approximately 4.6% of the sample. Between the V and J ends, shortened by 1 base and 0 bases respectively, the junction contains 12 bases. CDR1 and CDR2, looked up from the germline V gene, are MNHNS and SASEGT. The CDR3 numbers 16 residues from cysteine through phenylalanine. The CDR3 DNA has 48 bases and is translated from base 1.

The sample's time point label, in plain terms: week 35, safety follow-up. Each vaccine dose was 300 ug of a 20-mer mutant IDH1 peptide in Montanide, given subcutaneously with topical imiquimod. Across visits V03 through V10, patients got a total of eight vaccinations, given in weeks 1, 3, 5, 7, 11, 15, 19 and 23. Newly diagnosed WHO grade 3 or 4 IDH1-mutant astrocytomas showing loss of nuclear ATRX were present in the donors. The samples were drawn from NOA16, a multicentre, single-arm, open-label phase I trial in Germany that tested a mutant IDH1 peptide vaccine in humans for the first time. Genomic DNA for TCRB sequencing was isolated from EDTA blood with the DNeasy Blood and Tissue Kit. As for this clone: What this receptor recognizes is not known. One base away there is no much larger clone; base qualities are not given.

The sequenced sample was PBMCs, obtained from a glioma patient whose treatment included an IDH1 peptide vaccine. The receptor chain draws on TRBV6-1 and TRBJ1-1; the D gene cannot be named for sure. The clonotype originates from a woman aged 50 to 65 with glioma. The CDR3 protein is CASSEGLVGMNTEAFF. DNA sequence: TGTGCCAGCAGTGAAGGATTGGTGGGAATGAACACTGAAGCTTTCTTT.